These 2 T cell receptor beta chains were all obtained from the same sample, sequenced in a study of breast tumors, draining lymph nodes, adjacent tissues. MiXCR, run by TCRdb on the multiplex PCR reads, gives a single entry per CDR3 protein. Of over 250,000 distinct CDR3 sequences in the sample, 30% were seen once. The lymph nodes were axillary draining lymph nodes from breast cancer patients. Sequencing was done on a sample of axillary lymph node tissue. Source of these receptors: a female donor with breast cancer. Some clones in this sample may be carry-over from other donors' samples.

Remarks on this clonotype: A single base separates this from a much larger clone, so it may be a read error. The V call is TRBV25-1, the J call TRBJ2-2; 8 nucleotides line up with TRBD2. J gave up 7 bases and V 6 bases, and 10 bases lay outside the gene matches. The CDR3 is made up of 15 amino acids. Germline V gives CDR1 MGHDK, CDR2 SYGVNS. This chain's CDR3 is CASRPGGPLGGELFF. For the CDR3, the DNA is TGTGCCAGCAGGCCGGGAGGGCCTTTAGGCGGGGAGCTGTTTTTT. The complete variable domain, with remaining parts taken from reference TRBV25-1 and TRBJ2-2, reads EADIYQTPRYLVIGTGKKITLECSQTMGHDKMYWYQQDPGMELHLIHYSYGVNSTEKGDLSSESTVSRIRTEHFPLTLESARPSHTSQYLCASRPGGPLGGELFFGEGSRLTVL.

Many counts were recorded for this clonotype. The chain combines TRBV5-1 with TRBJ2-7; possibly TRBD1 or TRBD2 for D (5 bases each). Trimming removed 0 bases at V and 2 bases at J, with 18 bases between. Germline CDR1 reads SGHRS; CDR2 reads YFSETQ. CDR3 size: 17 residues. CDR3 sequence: CASSLAGFGTQTYEQYF. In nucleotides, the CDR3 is TGCGCCAGCAGCTTGGCCGGTTTTGGGACCCAAACCTACGAGCAGTACTTC.